This is a list of T cell receptor beta chains from one sample in a study of control samples from healthy donors and cancer patients. Libraries were prepared by immunoSEQ multiplex PCR; TCRdb keeps only in-frame clonotypes and omits some of them. The table includes 60,000 to 75,000 clones, roughly 90% detected once. The sequencing sample was made of PBMCs. These receptors were taken from a man in his 60s with colorectal cancer. Each CDR3 is given with its conserved first and last residue. Fields, in order: clone size, J gene, V gene, D gene, CDR3 DNA, CDR3 protein. The D gene is left open where the match is weak. Clone sizes are given selectively: once, few, many, or a class where the clone is expanded.

>-|TRBJ1-5|TRBV3-1/TRBV3-2|-
TGTGCCAGCAGCCAGGGCAATCAGCCCCAGCATTTT
CASSQGNQPQHF
>few|TRBJ2-7|TRBV4-2|-
TGTGCCAGCAGCCCGGACGGGGGCTCCTACGAGCAGTACTTC
CASSPDGGSYEQYF
>medium-sized|TRBJ2-7|TRBV11-2|-
TGTGCCAGCAGCTTAGTCGGCCAGGGAACCTACGAGCAGTACTTC
CASSLVGQGTYEQYF
>-|TRBJ1-2|TRBV7-9|-
TGTGCCAGCAGCTCCTCCCAGGGCGGCTATGGCTACACCTTC
CASSSSQGGYGYTF
>-|TRBJ1-2|TRBV27|-
TGTGCCAGCAGCCTGGTGGCAGGGATAGCTAACTATGGCTACACCTTC
CASSLVAGIANYGYTF
>-|TRBJ2-2|TRBV19|TRBD1
TGTGCCAGTTCGACAGGGAACCTTCCCGGGGAGCTGTTTTTT
CASSTGNLPGELFF
>-|TRBJ1-5|TRBV5-6|-
TGTGCCAGCAGCTTGGTTGGGGGGAATCAGCCCCAGCATTTT
CASSLVGGNQPQHF
>-|TRBJ2-3|TRBV7-6|TRBD1
TGTGCCAGCAGCCCCGTGACAGGGAATACAGATACGCAGTATTTT
CASSPVTGNTDTQYF
>-|TRBJ1-1|TRBV4-1|-
TGCGCCAGCAGCCAAGGAGGGGTAGACGGAACTGAAGCTTTCTTT
CASSQGGVDGTEAFF
>-|TRBJ2-7|TRBV5-1|-
TGCGCCAGCAGCCGGGGGACGGGGGAGCAGTACTTC
CASSRGTGEQYF
>-|TRBJ2-7|TRBV2|-
TGTGCCAGCCGTCAAGGGGGCTACGAGCAGTACTTC
CASRQGGYEQYF
>-|TRBJ2-2|TRBV28|-
TGTGCCAGCAGTTTCGTAGGGTTTAACACCGGGGAGCTGTTTTTT
CASSFVGFNTGELFF
>once|TRBJ2-2|TRBV2|TRBD2
TGTGCCAGCGCTCGGGGGGTGGGCACCGGGGAGCTGTTTTTT
CASARGVGTGELFF
>-|TRBJ2-1|TRBV4-2|TRBD2
TGTGCCAGCAGCCAAGTTTCGGCGGGGGGAGGATACAATGAGCAGTTCTTC
CASSQVSAGGGYNEQFF
>-|TRBJ2-7|TRBV11-2|-
TGTGCCAGCAGCCTAAAGAGAGACAGATCCTACGAGCAGTACTTC
CASSLKRDRSYEQYF
>-|TRBJ1-4|TRBV9|TRBD1
TGTGCCAGCAGCGTAGGCAATACAGGGGGCCTTGAAAAACTGTTTTTT
CASSVGNTGGLEKLFF
>-|TRBJ1-2|TRBV5-4|-
TGTGCCAGCAGCTTCCCAGGGAGCTATGGCTACACCTTC
CASSFPGSYGYTF
>few|TRBJ2-7|TRBV18|TRBD2
TGTGCCAGCTCACCACCGGATGGACTAGCCGGCGAGCAGTACTTC
CASSPPDGLAGEQYF
>-|TRBJ1-1|TRBV6-5|-
TGTGCCAGCAGTTCGGGGGGGGGAGAAGCTTTCTTT
CASSSGGGEAFF
>-|TRBJ2-1|TRBV20-1|-
TGCAGTGCTAGTAGTAGGTCCAATGAGCAGTTCTTC
CSASSRSNEQFF
>-|TRBJ2-5|TRBV2|-
TGTGCCAGCAGTGAACTTAGGACGCGCCAAGAGACCCAGTACTTC
CASSELRTRQETQYF
>-|TRBJ2-3|TRBV3-1/TRBV3-2|-
TGTGCCAGCAGCCCGCGGGACCTTATTTCGGATACGCAGTATTTT
CASSPRDLISDTQYF
>-|TRBJ1-1|TRBV4-1|-
TGCGCCAGCAGCCAGGCCTTATTCGGATCGAACACTGAAGCTTTCTTT
CASSQALFGSNTEAFF
>-|TRBJ2-1|TRBV2|-
TGTGCCAGCGGGGGTAGGGGCAGGTACAATGAGCAGTTCTTC
CASGGRGRYNEQFF
>-|TRBJ1-2|TRBV28|-
TGTGCCAGCAGTCCCCTCGGCTATGGCTACACCTTC
CASSPLGYGYTF
>-|TRBJ2-7|TRBV29-1|-
TGCAGCGTTACCTTGGCAGACTCCTACGAGCAGTACTTC
CSVTLADSYEQYF
>-|TRBJ2-5|TRBV5-1|-
TGCGCCAGCACAATAGGGACCGCCCAAGAGACCCAGTACTTC
CASTIGTAQETQYF
>-|TRBJ2-7|TRBV27|TRBD1
TGTGCCAGCAGTCCCGGACAGGGCGGGTACGAGCAGTACTTC
CASSPGQGGYEQYF
>once|TRBJ1-2|TRBV19|-
TGTGCCAGTAACCCACAGTCCACGTTATGGGGCTACACCTTC
CASNPQSTLWGYTF
>-|TRBJ1-1|TRBV18|TRBD1
TGTGCCAGCTCACTCCGAAACAGGGGCGGGGATCAAACTGAAGCTTTCTTT
CASSLRNRGGDQTEAFF
>-|TRBJ2-1|TRBV7-9|-
TGTGCCAGCAGCCCATTGTCAGCCAATGAGCAGTTCTTC
CASSPLSANEQFF
>-|TRBJ1-1|TRBV7-6|-
TGTGCCAGCAGCCCACAGGGCCGAAACACTGAAGCTTTCTTT
CASSPQGRNTEAFF
>-|TRBJ2-2|TRBV12-3/TRBV12-4|-
TGTGCCAGCAGGTTACACGACACCGGGGAGCTGTTTTTT
CASRLHDTGELFF
>-|TRBJ2-3|TRBV6-4|-
TGTGCCAGCAGTGCCAGCTCGCGGGTAACAGATACGCAGTATTTT
CASSASSRVTDTQYF
>-|TRBJ2-5|TRBV5-4|TRBD2
TGTGCCAGCAGCTTGGCGGGGGGGCAGGGAGAGACCCAGTACTTC
CASSLAGGQGETQYF
>-|TRBJ1-5|TRBV5-1|-
TGCGCCAGCAGCCCTGACGGTGTCAATCAGCCCCAGCATTTT
CASSPDGVNQPQHF
>-|TRBJ1-1|TRBV4-1|TRBD1
TGCGCCAGCAGCCCGGACAGGGCGAACACTGAAGCTTTCTTT
CASSPDRANTEAFF
>-|TRBJ1-1|TRBV7-9|-
TGTGCCAGCAGCTCCCGCTCCGGCTCCATGAACACTGAAGCTTTCTTT
CASSSRSGSMNTEAFF
>-|TRBJ1-4|TRBV9|-
TGTGCCAGCAGCCCGACACAGGGAACTAATGAAAAACTGTTTTTT
CASSPTQGTNEKLFF
>-|TRBJ2-5|TRBV10-1|-
TGCGCCAGCAGTCCAGGGTTTGGGCAAGAGACCCAGTACTTC
CASSPGFGQETQYF
>-|TRBJ1-6|TRBV15|-
TGTGCCACCAGCAGAGGGAGCTCCTATAATTCACCCCTCCACTTT
CATSRGSSYNSPLHF
>-|TRBJ1-1|TRBV6-5|-
TGTGCCAGCAGTTACTCGGAAACGAACACTGAAGCTTTCTTT
CASSYSETNTEAFF
>-|TRBJ1-6|TRBV2|-
TGTGCCAGCAGTGCCCCCGGGAGCCGCCATTCACCCCTCCACTTT
CASSAPGSRHSPLHF